This TCR beta chain was profiled in a study of Ad26.COV2.S vaccination and SARS-CoV-2 variants. Study-level information: Of the COV1001 trial arms, the Ad26.COV2.S arm included the donor. Dosing was one shot or two shots 56 days apart.

This sample's treatment: over 15 received Ad26.COV2.S at low or high dose, single or two shots; roughly 5 received placebo; per-sample allocation not given. Following the first vaccine or placebo injection, samples were taken on day 63. Expression of Wuhan-strain SARS-CoV-2 spike came from the Ad26 vector that formed the vaccine. V lost 5 bases to trimming and J lost 4 bases; unmatched junction nucleotides: 11. CDR3 length: 15 residues. The germline V gene encodes CDR1 MNHEY and CDR2 SMNVEV (reference sequence). Concerning this clone: The antigen is undetermined.

Study-wide results and limits: Measurement of non-spike TCR breadth gave similar results in vaccine and placebo recipients.

Data came from immunoSEQ multiplex PCR; TCRdb stores just in-frame clones and leaves some out. The sample lists roughly 320,000 clones; around 86% were seen once. This sequence originates from a person between 18 and 59 years old who received the Ad26.COV2.S COVID-19 vaccine or a placebo. Specimen: peripheral blood, collected in a trial of Ad26.COV2.S vaccine versus placebo. This rearrangement joins TRBV27 to TRBJ2-7, with 7 positions matching TRBD1. CDR3 sequence reads: CASSHQTGIGYEQYF. The CDR3 DNA is TGTGCCAGCAGTCACCAGACAGGGATTGGGTACGAGCAGTACTTC.